These 2 T cell receptor beta chains were sequenced from one sample in a study of CD8 T cells in Susac syndrome. Random hexamers were used to reverse transcribe an amount of 0.5 to 1 ug RNA. TCRdb independently ran MiXCR on the immunoSEQ multiplex PCR reads; one entry per CDR3 protein. The sample contains over 350,000 distinct CDR3 sequences, about 85% of which appear only once. Sequencing input: CD8+ T cells from PBMCs. The receptors were sampled from a human donor with multiple sclerosis.

The chain is built from TRBV10-3 and TRBJ2-7; 16 positions match TRBD2. The germline CDR1 and CDR2 sequences are ENHRY and SYGVKD. The CDR3 consists of 18 residues. J lost 8 bases, V lost 4 bases, and 14 bases had no gene match. The CDR3 DNA sequence: TGTGCCATCAGTGGATCCGGGACTAGCGGGAGGGCCTCCGATCAGCAGTACTTC. Translating it yields CAISGSGTSGRASDQQYF.

V usage is TRBV5-6 and J usage is TRBJ1-3; D remains unclear. Trimming shortened V by 1 base and J by 3 bases, and 8 bases separated the two germline ends. The length of the CDR3 is 14 residues. Germline values: CDR1 SGHDT, CDR2 YYEEEE. The CDR3 reads CASSLWPSGNTIYF. The CDR3 region has the DNA TGTGCCAGCAGCTTGTGGCCCAGTGGAAACACCATATATTTT.